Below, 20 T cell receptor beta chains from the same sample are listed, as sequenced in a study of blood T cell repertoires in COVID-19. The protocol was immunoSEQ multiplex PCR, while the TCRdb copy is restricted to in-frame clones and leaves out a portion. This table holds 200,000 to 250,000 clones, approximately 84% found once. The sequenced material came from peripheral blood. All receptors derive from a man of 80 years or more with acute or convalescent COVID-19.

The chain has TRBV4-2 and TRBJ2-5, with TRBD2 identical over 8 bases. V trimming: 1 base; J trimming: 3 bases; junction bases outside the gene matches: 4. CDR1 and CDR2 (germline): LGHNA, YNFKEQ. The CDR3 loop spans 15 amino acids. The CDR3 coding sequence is TGTGCCAGCAGCCAAGTAGCGGGGCGGGAAGAGACCCAGTACTTC. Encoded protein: CASSQVAGREETQYF.

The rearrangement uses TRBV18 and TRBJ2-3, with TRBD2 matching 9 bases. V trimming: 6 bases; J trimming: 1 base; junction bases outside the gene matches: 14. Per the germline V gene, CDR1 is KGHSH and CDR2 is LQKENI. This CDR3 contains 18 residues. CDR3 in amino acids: CASSRWSGTSSGTDTQYF. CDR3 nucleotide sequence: TGTGCCAGCTCTCGATGGTCCGGGACTAGCAGTGGCACAGATACGCAGTATTTT.

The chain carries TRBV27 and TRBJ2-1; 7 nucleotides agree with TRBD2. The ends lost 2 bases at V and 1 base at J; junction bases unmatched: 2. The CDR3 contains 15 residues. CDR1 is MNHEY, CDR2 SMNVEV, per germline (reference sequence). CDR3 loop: CASSLAGASYNEQFF. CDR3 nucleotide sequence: TGTGCCAGCAGTTTAGCGGGAGCTTCCTACAATGAGCAGTTCTTC.

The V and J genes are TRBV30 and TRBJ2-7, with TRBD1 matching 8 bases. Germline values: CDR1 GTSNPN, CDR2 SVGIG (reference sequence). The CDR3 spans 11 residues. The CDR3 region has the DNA TGTGCAGGACAGGGCTACCACGAGCAGTACGTC. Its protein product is CAGQGYHEQYV.

The chain's CDR3 is CASSVSTSGRGGDTQYF. The CDR3 nucleotides are TGTGCCAGCAGCGTATCAACTAGCGGGAGGGGGGGAGATACGCAGTATTTT. The chain uses TRBV9 and TRBJ2-3, with 13 bases lining up with TRBD2. The CDR3 totals 17 residues. The V and J ends lost 1 base and 5 bases, in that order; junction bases with no gene match: 7. Germline loops: CDR1 SGDLS, CDR2 YYNGEE.

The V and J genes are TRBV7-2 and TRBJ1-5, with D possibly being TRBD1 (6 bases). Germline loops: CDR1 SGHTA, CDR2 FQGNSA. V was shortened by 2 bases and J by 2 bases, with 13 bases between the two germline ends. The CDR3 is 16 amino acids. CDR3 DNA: TGTGCCAGCAGCTTATCGAGATCAGGGGGCAATCAGCCCCAGCATTTT. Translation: CASSLSRSGGNQPQHF. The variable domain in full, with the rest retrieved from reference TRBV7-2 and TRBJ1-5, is GAGVSQSPSNKVTEKGKDVELRCDPISGHTALYWYRQSLGQGLEFLIYFQGNSAPDKSGLPSDRFSAERTGGSVSTLTIQRTQQEDSAVYLCASSLSRSGGNQPQHFGDGTRLSIL.

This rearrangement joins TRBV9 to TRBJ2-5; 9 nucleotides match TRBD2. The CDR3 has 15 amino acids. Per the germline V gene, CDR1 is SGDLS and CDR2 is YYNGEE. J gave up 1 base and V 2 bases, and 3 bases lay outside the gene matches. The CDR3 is CASSVLAGTQETQYF. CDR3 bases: TGTGCCAGCAGCGTTCTAGCGGGAACCCAAGAGACCCAGTACTTC.

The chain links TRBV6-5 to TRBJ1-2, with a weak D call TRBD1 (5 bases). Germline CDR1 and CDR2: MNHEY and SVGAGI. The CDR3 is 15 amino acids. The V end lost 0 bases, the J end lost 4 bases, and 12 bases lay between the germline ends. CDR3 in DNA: TGTGCCAGCAGTTACTCGCTGGGGGGAGGCTATGGCTACACCTTC. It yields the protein CASSYSLGGGYGYTF.

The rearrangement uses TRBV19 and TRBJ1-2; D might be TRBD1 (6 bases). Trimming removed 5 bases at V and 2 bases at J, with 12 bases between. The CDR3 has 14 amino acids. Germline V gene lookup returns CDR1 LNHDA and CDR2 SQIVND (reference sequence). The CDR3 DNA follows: TGTGCCAGTAGTTTCCTTCAGGGGAACTATGGCTACACCTTC. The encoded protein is CASSFLQGNYGYTF.

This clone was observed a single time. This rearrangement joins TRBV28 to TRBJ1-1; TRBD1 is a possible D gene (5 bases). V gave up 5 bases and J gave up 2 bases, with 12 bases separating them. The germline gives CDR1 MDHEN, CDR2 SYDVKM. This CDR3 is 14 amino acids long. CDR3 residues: CASSRQTVNTEAFF. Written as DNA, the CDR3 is TGTGCCAGCAGTCGACAGACAGTAAACACTGAAGCTTTCTTT.

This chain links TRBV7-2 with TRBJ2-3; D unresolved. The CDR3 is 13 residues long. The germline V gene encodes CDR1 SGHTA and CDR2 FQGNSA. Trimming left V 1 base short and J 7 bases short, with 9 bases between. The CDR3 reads CASSLEFLYTQYF. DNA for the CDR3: TGTGCCAGCAGCTTAGAATTCCTGTATACGCAGTATTTT.

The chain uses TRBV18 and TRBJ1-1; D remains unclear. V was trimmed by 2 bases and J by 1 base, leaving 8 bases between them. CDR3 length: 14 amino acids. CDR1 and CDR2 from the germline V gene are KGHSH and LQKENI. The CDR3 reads CASSPAGANTEAFF. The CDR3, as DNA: TGTGCCAGCTCACCAGCGGGCGCGAACACTGAAGCTTTCTTT.

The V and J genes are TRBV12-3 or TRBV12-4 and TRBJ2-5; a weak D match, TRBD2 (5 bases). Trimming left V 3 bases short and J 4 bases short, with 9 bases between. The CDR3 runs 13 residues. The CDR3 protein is CASSFRGGETQYF. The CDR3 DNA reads TGTGCCAGCAGTTTTCGCGGAGGAGAGACCCAGTACTTC.

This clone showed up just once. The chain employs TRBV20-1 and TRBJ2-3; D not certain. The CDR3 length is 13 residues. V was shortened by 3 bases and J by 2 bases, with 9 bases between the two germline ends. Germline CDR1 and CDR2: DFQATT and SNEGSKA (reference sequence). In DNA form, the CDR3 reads TGCAGTGCTAGTTGGCGGATCACAGATACGCAGTATTTT. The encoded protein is CSASWRITDTQYF.

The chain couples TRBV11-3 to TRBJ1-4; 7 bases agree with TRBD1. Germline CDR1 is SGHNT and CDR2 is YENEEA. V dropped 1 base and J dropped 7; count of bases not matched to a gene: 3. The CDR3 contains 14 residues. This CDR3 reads CASSLAQGGEKLFF. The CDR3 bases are TGTGCCAGCAGCTTAGCGCAGGGGGGTGAAAAACTGTTTTTT.

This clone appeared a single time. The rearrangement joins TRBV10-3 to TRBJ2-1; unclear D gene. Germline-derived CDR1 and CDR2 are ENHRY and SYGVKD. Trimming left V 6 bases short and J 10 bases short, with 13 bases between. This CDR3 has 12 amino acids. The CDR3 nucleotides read TGTGCCATCAGAAACCCGGGTGGAGAGCAGTTCTTC. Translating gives CAIRNPGGEQFF.

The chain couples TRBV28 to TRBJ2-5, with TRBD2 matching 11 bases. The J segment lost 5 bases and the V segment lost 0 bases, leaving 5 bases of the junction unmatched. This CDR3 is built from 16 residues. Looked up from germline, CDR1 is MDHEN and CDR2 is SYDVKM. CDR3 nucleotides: TGTGCCAGCAGTTTATGGCTAGCGGGAGGTTCGGAGACCCAGTACTTC. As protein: CASSLWLAGGSETQYF. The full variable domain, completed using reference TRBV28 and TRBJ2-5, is DVKVTQSSRYLVKRTGEKVFLECVQDMDHENMFWYRQDPGLGLRLIYFSYDVKMKEKGDIPEGYSVSREKKERFSLILESASTNQTSMYLCASSLWLAGGSETQYFGPGTRLLVL.

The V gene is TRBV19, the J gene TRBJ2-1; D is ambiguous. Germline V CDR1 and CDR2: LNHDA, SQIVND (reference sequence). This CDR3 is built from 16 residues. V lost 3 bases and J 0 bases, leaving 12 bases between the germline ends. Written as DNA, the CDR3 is TGTGCCAGTAGTATTAGGCGGCCGTCCTCCTACAATGAGCAGTTCTTC. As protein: CASSIRRPSSYNEQFF.

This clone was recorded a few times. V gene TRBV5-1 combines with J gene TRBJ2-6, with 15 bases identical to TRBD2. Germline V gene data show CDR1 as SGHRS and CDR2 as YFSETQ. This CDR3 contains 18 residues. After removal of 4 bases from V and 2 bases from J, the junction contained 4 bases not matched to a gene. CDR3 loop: CASSRTSGRATGANVLTF. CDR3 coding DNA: TGCGCCAGCAGCAGGACTAGCGGGAGGGCCACTGGGGCCAACGTCCTGACTTTC.

CDR3 amino acids: CASSPQGGSTDTQYF. The CDR3 DNA reads as TGTGCCAGCTCACCACAGGGAGGTAGCACAGATACGCAGTATTTT. This sequence joins TRBV18 and TRBJ2-3, with D possibly TRBD2 on 6 matching bases. CDR1 and CDR2 from the germline V gene are KGHSH and LQKENI. Trimming shortened V by 1 base and J by 0 bases, and 8 bases separated the two germline ends. The CDR3 contains 15 residues.